This entry lists 5 T cell receptor beta chains sequenced from one sample in a study of blood T cells in healthy people across ages (dated by TCRdb to between 2014 and 2016). The method behind the library was 5' RACE. The data were produced on an Illumina HiSeq 2500. A second PCR of about 7 to 12 cycles was run with a J-beta primer mix and a sample-barcoded 5' primer. TCRdb reworked the public reads: Q25 trimming with fastp, MiXCR clone assembly, productive beta chains retained. A single entry per CDR3 protein holds the most common genes and DNA from its merged rows. Across this sample there are under 700,000 distinct CDR3 sequences, with around 24% seen only once. Roughly 9% of the sample goes to the ten largest clones. A further study also used this sample, focusing on T cells of mothers and their children.

Input material: blood. The source of these receptors is a boy younger than 18 in good health.

This clonotype was counted many times. J is TRBJ2-5 and V is TRBV11-1; D call uncertain. The V gene lost 2 bases and the J gene lost 4 bases, with 8 bases spanning the gap. The CDR3 contains 13 residues. Germline loops: CDR1 SGHAT, CDR2 FQDESV (reference sequence). CDR3: CASSLSAGETQYF. The CDR3 nucleotides are TGTGCCAGCAGCTTATCAGCAGGAGAGACCCAGTACTTC.

This clonotype has more than one count but fewer than ten. This chain connects TRBV13 to TRBJ2-5, with 8 bases lining up with TRBD2. The DNA end favors TRBJ2-1, so the J call may be wrong. CDR3 length: 15 amino acids. Germline V CDR1 and CDR2: PRHDT, FYEKMQ (reference sequence). CDR3 in DNA: TGTGCCAGCAGCTTACCGGGACTAGTGGGGTTCGAGCAGTTCTTC. Translated: CASSLPGLVGFEQFF.

This clonotype has only a few counts. J is TRBJ1-6 and V is TRBV10-3, with D possibly being TRBD1 (5 bases). The CDR3 contains 14 residues. The V end lost 3 bases, the J end lost 9 bases, and 12 bases lay between the germline ends. Germline V gene sequence: CDR1 ENHRY, CDR2 SYGVKD. The CDR3 region is CAISEEGIRSPLHF. The CDR3 coding sequence is TGTGCCATCAGTGAAGAGGGGATACGTTCACCCCTCCACTTT.

The rearrangement links TRBV5-1 to TRBJ1-6, with D unclear. Germline values: CDR1 SGHRS, CDR2 YFSETQ. The CDR3 spans 15 residues. Trimming left V 0 bases short and J 8 bases short, with 12 bases between. The CDR3 DNA follows: TGCGCCAGCAGCTTGGTTGGGCTGGCGGATTCACCCCTCCACTTT. Residues: CASSLVGLADSPLHF.

This clonotype was counted between two and nine times. This chain uses TRBV6-2 or TRBV6-3 with TRBJ2-1; D perhaps matches TRBD2 (7 bases). Deletions cut 5 bases from V and 10 bases from J, with 27 bases between. This CDR3 comprises 17 residues. Germline V CDR1 and CDR2: MNHEY, SVGEGT. This CDR3 reads CASSAPPAGAPMGEQFF. The DNA of the CDR3 is TGTGCCAGCAGTGCCCCGCCTGCGGGGGCCCCCATGGGCGAGCAGTTCTTC.